This entry lists 3 T cell receptor beta chains sequenced from one sample in a study of T cells after yellow fever vaccination. TCRdb itself ran the 5' RACE reads through MiXCR, one entry per CDR3 protein. The table records some 400,000 distinct CDR3 sequences, under 7.5% of them present only once. This sample comprised PBMCs, obtained 5 days after the yellow fever booster vaccination. These receptors came from a man aged 25 to 40 who received the YFV17D yellow fever vaccine.

In this sample, this clonotype turned up a few times. V gene TRBV12-3 or TRBV12-4 combines with J gene TRBJ1-1, with D unclear. Trimming left V 10 bases short and J 0 bases short, with 9 bases between. This CDR3 comprises 12 residues. The CDR3 reads CATGLMNTEAFF. CDR3 nucleotide sequence: TGTGCCACCGGCCTAATGAACACTGAAGCTTTCTTT.

This clonotype was recorded a few times. The gene calls are TRBV7-9 and TRBJ2-5; tentatively, D is TRBD2 (5 bases). The CDR3 covers 13 residues. Germline values: CDR1 SEHNR, CDR2 FQNEAQ (reference sequence). The ends were cut back, 4 bases at V and 12 bases at J, with 18 bases in the middle. CDR3 loop: CASSSPGGGEKYF. CDR3 bases: TGTGCCAGCAGCTCCCCCGGAGGCGGAGAAAAGTACTTC.

This clonotype was recorded at least ten times. V usage is TRBV7-2 and J usage is TRBJ2-7; no reliable D call. The CDR3 has 10 residues. The V end was cut by 4 bases, the J end by 2 bases, with 0 bases between. Germline V CDR1 and CDR2: SGHTA, FQGNSA. CDR3 residues: CASSSYEQYF. CDR3 nucleotides: TGTGCCAGCAGCTCCTACGAGCAGTACTTC.